The clone carrying this T cell receptor (beta chain) was counted many times. This record belongs to a study of human T cells and chemical hapten exposure. The overall study: Per-sample variation in TCR yield stemmed mainly from small pooled library volume differences.

In the original processing: Counting gave a median of approximately 96,000 TCRs per sample, with values ranging from roughly 20,000 to 750,000. TCRdb independently ran MiXCR on the RACE reads; one entry per CDR3 protein. TCRdb's processing, not the authors', yielded these V and J calls. The sample consists of around 120,000 distinct CDR3 sequences, about an eighth of them appearing once. This CDR3 has 13 residues. CDR1 and CDR2 from the germline V gene are MNHEY and SVGAGI. V lost 6 bases, J lost 4 bases, and 10 bases lay in between. Described time point: patch test 1, 2 weeks after DPC sensitization. Treatment: therapeutic diphenylcyclopropenone sensitization with weekly scalp DPC. Patients had alopecia, were aged 18 to 70, and were not pregnant.

This chain links TRBV6-5 with TRBJ1-5, with D tentatively TRBD1 (5 bases). This sequence originates from a man younger than 35 with alopecia areata. Some clones in this sample may be carry-over from other donors' samples. Sequences were derived from whole blood, sampled in connection with sensitization to the hapten diphenylcyclopropenone (DPC). The CDR3 nucleotides read TGTGCCAGCAGCCCGAACAGGAATCAGCCCCAGCATTTT. Translation: CASSPNRNQPQHF.